Each of the 10 T cell receptor beta chains below was sequenced from the same sample in a study of T cell responses to AZD1222 COVID-19 vaccine (dated by TCRdb to about 2021). Libraries were constructed by the immunoSEQ multiplex PCR assay. Entries here come from immuneACCESS through TCRdb and include only in-frame sequences with V and J called. Some clones fail to appear in such tables; in the studies checked, an unresolved V gene covers under half of the shortfall, and the cause of the remainder is unknown. The sample table records about 200,000 clones; roughly 92% of these occur just once. Clones ranked in the top ten supply about 4% of the sample. The time point tag for this specimen amounts to: about 28 days (+/-7) after the second vaccine dose. The treatment or condition label corresponds to: meningococcal conjugate vaccine given as trial control. This specimen was peripheral blood, taken 28 days after the second dose of the MenACWY control vaccine. Every receptor here comes from an adult who received the MenACWY meningococcal vaccine as a control.

This clone showed up just a few times. The J gene is TRBJ2-2, the V gene TRBV7-3; D ambiguous. With 5 bases removed from V and 0 bases from J, the gap between germline ends came to 10 bases. The V gene's germline CDR1 is SGHTA and CDR2 FQGTGA. The CDR3 spans 15 residues. The CDR3 loop reads CASSRTSANTGELFF. The CDR3 nucleotides read TGTGCCAGCAGCCGGACCAGCGCGAACACCGGGGAGCTGTTTTTT.

This clone was seen only once. V gene TRBV29-1 combines with J gene TRBJ1-2, with no clear D. This CDR3 contains 12 residues. Germline CDR1 SQVTM, CDR2 ANQGSEA. The germline V and J ends were trimmed by 7 bases and 2 bases, with 11 bases remaining between them. CDR3 residues: CSGSGGNYGYTF. The CDR3 coding sequence is TGCAGCGGCTCCGGTGGGAACTATGGCTACACCTTC.

The chain links TRBV19 to TRBJ2-2, with 7 bases that match TRBD1. Per germline, CDR1 LNHDA and CDR2 SQIVND (reference sequence). This CDR3 contains 16 residues. After removal of 5 bases from V and 2 bases from J, the junction contained 8 bases not matched to a gene. The CDR3 reads CASSGPRGRNTGELFF. CDR3 bases: TGTGCCAGTAGTGGGCCCAGGGGGAGAAACACCGGGGAGCTGTTTTTT.

This chain connects TRBV10-3 to TRBJ1-1; 7 bases agree with TRBD1. There are 16 residues in the CDR3. Germline CDR1 ENHRY, CDR2 SYGVKD. The junction had 6 bases not matched to a gene; V was cut back by 2 bases and J by 0 bases. The chain's CDR3 is CAISEPRGPLNTEAFF. As DNA, the CDR3 is TGTGCCATCAGTGAGCCGAGGGGGCCCCTGAACACTGAAGCTTTCTTT.

CDR3 nucleotide sequence: TGTGCCAGCAGCTTAGGCGCCAGCTCTGGAAACACCATATATTTT. Its protein is CASSLGASSGNTIYF. V and J are TRBV7-8 and TRBJ1-3; D uncertain. Germline values: CDR1 SGHVS, CDR2 FQNEAQ. CDR3 length: 15 residues. V lost 1 base and J lost 0, with 7 bases in between.

The rearrangement joins TRBV6-5 to TRBJ1-4; weak D call: TRBD1 (6 bases). CDR1 is MNHEY, CDR2 SVGAGI, per germline. CDR3 size: 13 residues. V was pared by 6 bases and J by 2 bases, with 7 bases between. DNA of the CDR3: TGTGCCAGCAGAGGGGGGACTAATGAAAAACTGTTTTTT. It codes for CASRGGTNEKLFF.

The chain joins TRBV15 to TRBJ2-3, with D possibly TRBD1 on 6 matching bases. This CDR3 comprises 14 residues. Germline values: CDR1 LNHNV, CDR2 YYDKDF (reference sequence). The V and J ends lost 1 base and 11 bases respectively, with 16 bases between them. In DNA, the CDR3 is TGTGCCACCAGCAGAGGGACAGCTGATTTCATGCAGTATTTT. Its translation: CATSRGTADFMQYF.

The chain couples TRBV24-1 to TRBJ2-1, with TRBD2 matching over 7 bases. Germline V CDR1 and CDR2: KGHDR, SFDVKD. J lost 2 bases, V lost 3 bases, and 12 bases had no gene match. The CDR3 has 18 amino acids. The CDR3 DNA sequence: TGTGCCACCAGTGATCCCATCGGGGCGGGAGTGGCCTACAATGAGCAGTTCTTC. Residues: CATSDPIGAGVAYNEQFF.

The V and J genes are TRBV7-9 and TRBJ2-7; TRBD1 matches 9 bases. Germline CDR1 is SEHNR and CDR2 is FQNEAQ (reference sequence). Unmatched junction bases numbered 18, after V lost 5 bases and J lost 4 bases. There are 18 residues in the CDR3. The CDR3 sequence: CASSLLTGRTGARYEQYF. The DNA for the CDR3 is TGTGCCAGCAGCCTCCTCACAGGGAGGACAGGGGCGAGGTACGAGCAGTACTTC. Full variable domain (remainder filled in from reference TRBV7-9 and TRBJ2-7): DTGVSQNPRHKITKRGQNVTFRCDPISEHNRLYWYRQTLGQGPEFLTYFQNEAQLEKSRLLSDRFSAERPKGSFSTLEIQRTEQGDSAMYLCASSLLTGRTGARYEQYFGPGTRLTVT.

The V call is TRBV4-2, the J call TRBJ2-2; TRBD1 is a possible D gene (7 bases). Trimming stripped 0 bases from V and 5 bases from J, with 13 bases between. CDR3 length: 16 residues. Germline assignment: CDR1 LGHNA and CDR2 YNFKEQ. The CDR3 spells CASSQDGAGGTGELFF. The CDR3 DNA reads TGTGCCAGCAGCCAAGATGGGGCAGGGGGGACCGGGGAGCTGTTTTTT.